A selection of T cell receptor beta chains follows, all from one sample in a study of blood T cells in healthy people across ages. Via MiXCR, TCRdb re-called the 5' RACE reads, giving one row per CDR3 protein. The sample yields some 700,000 distinct CDR3 sequences, 35% to 45% seen once. Sequencing was carried out using blood. Receptor source: a woman aged 60-75 years in good health. Both conserved end residues are part of each CDR3. The D gene is left open where the match is weak. Clone size is not always given. Where it is, it says once, few, many or a class for expanded clones.

>.|TRBV29-1|TRBJ2-1|.
CSIPGLADNEQFF
TGCAGCATCCCGGGCCTAGCAGACAATGAGCAGTTCTTC
>TRBD1|TRBV29-1|TRBJ2-5|.
CSVPGTGARNEQYF
TGCAGCGTGCCCGGGACAGGGGCACGCAATGAGCAGTACTTC
>TRBD2|TRBV12-3/TRBV12-4|TRBJ2-3|once
CASSLGETSGIGTQYF
TGTGCCAGCAGTTTAGGGGAGACTAGCGGGATAGGTACGCAGTATTTT
>.|TRBV4-3|TRBJ2-6|many
CASSPNQLRPGDSGANVLTF
TGCGCCAGCAGCCCGAACCAATTGAGGCCAGGGGACTCTGGGGCCAACGTCCTGACTTTC
>.|TRBV10-3|TRBJ2-7|.
CAISEDPRSYEQYF
TGTGCCATCAGTGAGGACCCAAGATCCTACGAGCAGTACTTC
>.|TRBV2|TRBJ2-7|few
CASNPYVSLDEQYF
TGTGCCAGCAACCCCTACGTTTCCCTCGACGAGCAGTACTTC
>TRBD1|TRBV6-1|TRBJ1-1|.
CASSAGTGVGWNTEAFF
TGTGCCAGCAGCGCCGGGACAGGGGTAGGCTGGAACACTGAAGCTTTCTTT
>.|TRBV5-6|TRBJ2-1|.
CASSQIFGENEQFF
TGTGCCAGCAGCCAAATTTTTGGGGAGAATGAGCAGTTCTTC
>.|TRBV6-5|TRBJ2-7|few
CASSKQTPTYNEQYF
TGTGCCAGCAGTAAGCAAACACCCACCTACAATGAGCAGTACTTC
>.|TRBV29-1|TRBJ2-7|many
CSVGQSGYEQYF
TGCAGCGTTGGACAGTCAGGCTACGAGCAGTACTTC
>TRBD2|TRBV7-2|TRBJ2-1|many
CASSSPLAGGPENEQFF
TGTGCCAGCAGCTCTCCACTAGCGGGAGGGCCTGAAAATGAGCAGTTCTTC
>TRBD2|TRBV5-1|TRBJ2-3|.
CASSLKTSGGPDTQYF
TGCGCCAGCAGCTTGAAAACTAGCGGGGGACCAGATACGCAGTATTTT
>TRBD2|TRBV12-3/TRBV12-4|TRBJ2-3|.
CASSLSSGGAQYF
TGTGCCAGCAGTTTATCTAGCGGGGGGGCGCAGTATTTT
>.|TRBV28|TRBJ2-2|.
CASSSPGRDTGELFF
TGTGCCAGCAGTTCTCCAGGGCGGGACACCGGGGAGCTGTTTTTT
>.|TRBV18|TRBJ2-1|.
CASSLRDSGQFF
TGTGCCAGCTCACTTCGCGACTCAGGTCAGTTCTTC
>.|TRBV7-2|TRBJ2-3|few
CASSFDSSSTDTQYF
TGTGCCAGCAGCTTTGACAGTTCTAGCACAGATACGCAGTATTTT
>.|TRBV9|TRBJ2-1|few
CASSVAGNEQFF
TGTGCCAGCAGCGTAGCAGGGAATGAGCAGTTCTTC
>.|TRBV7-3|TRBJ2-1|.
CASSTSATFSNEQFF
TGTGCCAGCAGCACGTCGGCCACTTTCAGCAATGAGCAGTTCTTC
>.|TRBV29-1|TRBJ1-1|.
CSANTLGDTEAFF
TGCAGCGCTAACACCCTAGGTGACACTGAAGCTTTCTTT
>TRBD1|TRBV10-3|TRBJ2-4|.
CAISGDRPKNIQYF
TGTGCCATCAGCGGGGACAGACCCAAAAACATTCAGTACTTC
>.|TRBV2|TRBJ2-3|few
CASGTGLGTDTQYF
TGTGCCAGCGGGACGGGACTTGGCACAGATACGCAGTATTTT
>TRBD1|TRBV3-1|TRBJ2-2|.
CASSQEGFRTGGYGGELFF
TGTGCCAGCAGCCAAGAGGGGTTCCGGACAGGGGGCTATGGCGGGGAGCTGTTTTTT
>.|TRBV30|TRBJ1-5|.
CAWSVSRGGGSNQPQHF
TGTGCCTGGAGTGTTAGTAGGGGGGGTGGAAGCAATCAGCCCCAGCATTTT
>.|TRBV12-3/TRBV12-4|TRBJ2-5|.
CVSSPSPDRRGQYF
TGCGTCAGCAGTCCAAGCCCGGATCGTAGGGGGCAGTACTTC
>.|TRBV5-1|TRBJ2-5|.
CASSLLWAPEETQYF
TGCGCCAGCAGCTTGCTTTGGGCCCCGGAGGAGACCCAGTACTTC
>.|TRBV9|TRBJ2-1|few
CASSTRTTSDEQFF
TGTGCCAGCAGCACCCGGACTACTTCCGATGAGCAGTTCTTC
>.|TRBV7-9|TRBJ1-2|.
CASSIAGTLYGYTF
TGTGCCAGCAGCATCGCCGGGACACTTTATGGCTACACCTTC
>TRBD2|TRBV28|TRBJ2-7|.
CASSSAGDLGYEQYF
TGTGCCAGCAGTTCGGCGGGGGACTTGGGCTACGAGCAGTACTTC
>.|TRBV28|TRBJ2-7|.
CASSLSTGGEQYF
TGTGCCAGCAGCCTCTCGACGGGCGGTGAGCAGTACTTC
>.|TRBV29-1|TRBJ2-7|.
CSTRHNSYEQYF
TGCAGCACTCGACACAACTCCTACGAGCAGTACTTC
>.|TRBV6-6|TRBJ2-4|few
CASSYDGPPAKNIQYF
TGTGCCAGCAGTTACGATGGTCCCCCAGCCAAAAACATTCAGTACTTC
>TRBD1|TRBV12-3/TRBV12-4|TRBJ2-7|.
CASSLPGQGTNEQYF
TGTGCCAGCAGTTTACCGGGACAGGGGACGAACGAGCAGTACTTC
>.|TRBV20-1|TRBJ2-5|few
CSARWPGSGETQYF
TGCAGTGCTAGGTGGCCAGGCTCAGGGGAGACCCAGTACTTC
>.|TRBV7-8|TRBJ2-7|.
CASSPRYTGGYYEQYF
TGTGCCAGCAGCCCCCGGTATACGGGTGGCTACTACGAGCAGTACTTC
>.|TRBV5-1|TRBJ1-2|.
CASSLGQLDPNYGYTF
TGCGCCAGCAGCTTGGGCCAACTAGACCCTAACTATGGCTACACCTTC
>.|TRBV10-3|TRBJ2-5|.
CAITAEAGAKETQYF
TGTGCCATCACAGCTGAAGCGGGTGCGAAAGAGACCCAGTACTTC
>TRBD2|TRBV23-1|TRBJ2-7|few
CASSPQREGFYEQYF
TGCGCCAGCAGTCCTCAGCGGGAGGGTTTCTACGAGCAGTACTTC
>.|TRBV10-3|TRBJ2-2|.
CAIRDMNTGELFF
TGTGCCATTAGGGACATGAACACCGGGGAGCTGTTTTTT
>.|TRBV27|TRBJ2-7|.
CASSFASAYEQYF
TGTGCCAGCAGTTTTGCTAGCGCCTACGAGCAGTACTTC
>.|TRBV6-6|TRBJ1-1|many
CASSQEGEAFF
TGTGCCAGCAGCCAGGAAGGTGAAGCTTTCTTT
>TRBD1|TRBV10-3|TRBJ2-1|few
CAISRTGGYNEQFF
TGTGCCATCAGCCGGACAGGAGGCTACAATGAGCAGTTCTTC
>TRBD2|TRBV20-1|TRBJ2-7|few
CSARDRLAGPRYEQYF
TGCAGTGCTAGAGATCGGCTAGCGGGGCCGCGCTACGAGCAGTACTTC
>.|TRBV5-6|TRBJ2-1|.
CASIFLYNEQFF
TGTGCCAGCATCTTTCTCTACAATGAGCAGTTCTTC
>.|TRBV7-8|TRBJ1-5|.
CASSLVTGYSNQPQHF
TGTGCCAGCAGCTTGGTCACGGGGTATAGCAATCAGCCCCAGCATTTT
>.|TRBV6-2/TRBV6-3|TRBJ2-7|.
CASSWTGRVYEQYF
TGTGCCAGCAGTTGGACAGGGAGGGTTTACGAGCAGTACTTC
>TRBD1|TRBV25-1|TRBJ2-7|few
CASSERDRALDEQYF
TGTGCCAGCAGTGAACGGGACAGGGCTTTAGACGAGCAGTACTTC
>TRBD1|TRBV28|TRBJ2-3|.
CASRPGTVKRTDTQYF
TGTGCCAGCAGGCCGGGGACAGTGAAAAGGACAGATACGCAGTATTTT
>TRBD2|TRBV20-1|TRBJ2-5|.
CSARPLAGGPDEQYF
TGCAGTGCTAGGCCACTGGCGGGGGGGCCGGATGAGCAGTACTTC
>.|TRBV11-1|TRBJ2-1|.
CASSLGQSYEQFF
TGTGCCAGCAGCTTAGGGCAGTCCTACGAGCAGTTCTTC
>.|TRBV2|TRBJ2-7|few
CASRRSHPAYEQYF
TGTGCCAGCAGGAGGTCCCACCCCGCCTACGAGCAGTACTTC
>.|TRBV5-1|TRBJ2-7|few
CASSLDGAEQYF
TGCGCCAGCAGCTTGGACGGGGCCGAGCAGTACTTC
>TRBD1|TRBV6-2/TRBV6-3|TRBJ2-5|few
CASSYGQGAWETQYF
TGTGCCAGCAGTTACGGACAGGGGGCTTGGGAGACCCAGTACTTC
>TRBD1|TRBV5-6|TRBJ2-7|.
CASSRAGQGHYEQYF
TGTGCCAGCAGCCGGGCCGGACAGGGGCATTATGAGCAGTACTTC